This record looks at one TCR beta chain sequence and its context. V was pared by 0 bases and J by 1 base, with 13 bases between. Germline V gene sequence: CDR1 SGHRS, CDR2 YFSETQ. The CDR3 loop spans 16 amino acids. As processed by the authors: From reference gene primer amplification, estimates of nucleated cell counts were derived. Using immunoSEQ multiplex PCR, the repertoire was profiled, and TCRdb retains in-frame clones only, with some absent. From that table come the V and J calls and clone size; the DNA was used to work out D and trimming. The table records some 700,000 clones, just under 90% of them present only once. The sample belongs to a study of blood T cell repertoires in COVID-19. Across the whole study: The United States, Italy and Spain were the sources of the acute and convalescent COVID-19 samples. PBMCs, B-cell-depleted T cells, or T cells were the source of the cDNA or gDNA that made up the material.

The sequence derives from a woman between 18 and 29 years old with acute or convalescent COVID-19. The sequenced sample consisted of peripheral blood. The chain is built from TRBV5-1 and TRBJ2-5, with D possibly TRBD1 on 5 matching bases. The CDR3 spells CASSLGPSGAQETQYF. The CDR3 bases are TGCGCCAGCAGCTTGGGCCCCAGTGGGGCCCAAGAGACCCAGTACTTC.